This T cell receptor beta chain was found in a study of human T cells and chemical hapten exposure. Study summary: Sensitization employed 2% DPC on approximately 2 cm by approximately 2 cm of upper inner arm skin. Per-sample TCR yields varied mainly from small pooled library volume differences. General observations from the study: Donors had alopecia, so their immune response may differ from healthy people's.

V lost 6 bases and J lost 0; bases outside the gene matches: 7. The CDR3 totals 16 residues. Germline CDR1 SNHLY, CDR2 FYNNEI. This clonotype was observed a few times. Its antigen is not known. TCRdb re-called the RACE reads through MiXCR, storing one row per CDR3 protein. The sample gives more than 85,000 distinct CDR3 sequences, 9% to 9.5% of which show up once; 3% to 3.5% is in the top ten. Indicated time point: patch test 2, 6 weeks after DPC sensitization. Treatment defined: therapeutic diphenylcyclopropenone sensitization with weekly scalp DPC. Blood draws preceded each patch test application. Sequencing used whole blood, obtained in connection with sensitization to the hapten diphenylcyclopropenone (DPC). This TCR came from a woman aged 40 to 50 with alopecia areata. Some clones in this sample may be carry-over from other donors' samples. This chain links TRBV2 with TRBJ1-5, with 8 positions matching TRBD1. In DNA, the CDR3 is TGTGCCAGCAGCAGGGGGCCGGGGAATAGCAATCAGCCCCAGCATTTT. Protein: CASSRGPGNSNQPQHF. The whole variable domain, filled in from reference TRBV2 and TRBJ1-5, reads EPEVTQTPSHQVTQMGQEVILRCVPISNHLYFYWYRQILGQKVEFLVSFYNNEISEKSEIFDDQFSVERPDGSNFTLKIRSTKLEDSAMYFCASSRGPGNSNQPQHFGDGTRLSIL.